One T cell receptor beta chain is described in this entry. The trim removed 3 bases at V and 2 bases at J, leaving 2 bases unmatched. CDR1 and CDR2 (germline): SGHTA, FQGTGA. The CDR3 length is 16 residues. Assay used: immunoSEQ multiplex PCR; TCRdb lists only in-frame clones, some missing. The sample has roughly 51,000 clones, roughly 96% seen once. This sample was included in a study of T cells after somatic rescue of genetic block. This clonotype was obtained from a child younger than two. The rearrangement links TRBV7-3 to TRBJ2-2, with 11 nucleotides matching TRBD2. Specimen: peripheral blood mononuclear cells (PBMCs). CDR3 protein: CASSFGTSGNTGELFF. CDR3 nucleotide sequence: TGTGCCAGCAGCTTCGGGACTAGCGGAAACACCGGGGAGCTGTTTTTT.